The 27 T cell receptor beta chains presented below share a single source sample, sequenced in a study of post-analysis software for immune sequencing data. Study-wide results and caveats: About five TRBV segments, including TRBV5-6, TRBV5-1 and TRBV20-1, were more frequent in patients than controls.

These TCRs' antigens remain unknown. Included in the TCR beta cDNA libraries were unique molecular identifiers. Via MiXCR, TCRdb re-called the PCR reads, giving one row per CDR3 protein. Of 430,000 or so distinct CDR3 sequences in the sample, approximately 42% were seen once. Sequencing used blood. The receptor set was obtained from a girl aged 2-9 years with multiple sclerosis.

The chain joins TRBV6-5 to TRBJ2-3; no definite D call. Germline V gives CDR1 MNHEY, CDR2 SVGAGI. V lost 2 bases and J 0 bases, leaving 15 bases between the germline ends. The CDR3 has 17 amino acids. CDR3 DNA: TGTGCCAGCAGTTACAAGGGCTACCCAACTAGCACAGATACGCAGTATTTT. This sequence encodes CASSYKGYPTSTDTQYF.

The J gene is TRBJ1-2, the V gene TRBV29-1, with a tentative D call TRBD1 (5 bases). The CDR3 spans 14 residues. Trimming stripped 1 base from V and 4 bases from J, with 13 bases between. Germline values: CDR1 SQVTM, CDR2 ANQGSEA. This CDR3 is CSVEGAGRGYGYTF. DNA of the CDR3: TGCAGCGTTGAAGGTGCGGGAAGGGGCTATGGCTACACCTTC.

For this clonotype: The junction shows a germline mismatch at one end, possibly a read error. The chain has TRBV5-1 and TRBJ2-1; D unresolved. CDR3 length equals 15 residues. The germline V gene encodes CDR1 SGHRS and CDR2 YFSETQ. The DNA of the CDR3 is TGCGCCAGCAGCTTCCCGGGTTATATCCGCGTTGAGGAGTTCTTC. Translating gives CASSFPGYIRVEEFF.

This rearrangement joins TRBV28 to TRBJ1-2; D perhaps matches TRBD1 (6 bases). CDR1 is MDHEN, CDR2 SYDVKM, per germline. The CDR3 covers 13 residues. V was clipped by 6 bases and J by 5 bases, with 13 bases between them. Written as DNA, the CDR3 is TGTGCCAGCAGCATCGGACAGTCGTATGGCTACACCTTC. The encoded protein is CASSIGQSYGYTF.

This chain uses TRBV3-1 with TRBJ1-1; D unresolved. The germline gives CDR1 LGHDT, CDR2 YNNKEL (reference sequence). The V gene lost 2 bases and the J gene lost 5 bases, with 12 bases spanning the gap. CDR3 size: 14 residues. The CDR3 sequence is CASSQSGVGTEAFF. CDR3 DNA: TGTGCCAGCAGCCAAAGCGGGGTAGGGACTGAAGCTTTCTTT.

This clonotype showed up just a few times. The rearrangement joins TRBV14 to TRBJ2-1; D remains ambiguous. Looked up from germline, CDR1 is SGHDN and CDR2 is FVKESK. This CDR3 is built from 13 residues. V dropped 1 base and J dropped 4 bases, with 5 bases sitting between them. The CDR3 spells CASSQGFYNEQFF. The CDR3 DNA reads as TGTGCCAGCAGCCAAGGCTTTTACAATGAGCAGTTCTTC.

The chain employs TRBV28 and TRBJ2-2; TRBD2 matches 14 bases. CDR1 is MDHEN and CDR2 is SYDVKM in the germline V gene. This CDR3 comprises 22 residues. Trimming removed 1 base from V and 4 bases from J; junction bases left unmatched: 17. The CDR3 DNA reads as TGTGCCAGCAGTTTATATGGTCTAGCGGGACTAGCGGGAGTTCCCGGCACCGGGGAGCTGTTTTTT. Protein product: CASSLYGLAGLAGVPGTGELFF.

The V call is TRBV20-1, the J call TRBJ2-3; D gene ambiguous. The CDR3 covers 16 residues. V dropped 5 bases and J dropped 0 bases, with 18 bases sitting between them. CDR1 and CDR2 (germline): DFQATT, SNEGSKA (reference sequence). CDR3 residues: CSALSRGFLSTDTQYF. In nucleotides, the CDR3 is TGCAGTGCTCTTTCTCGAGGATTTCTTAGCACAGATACGCAGTATTTT.

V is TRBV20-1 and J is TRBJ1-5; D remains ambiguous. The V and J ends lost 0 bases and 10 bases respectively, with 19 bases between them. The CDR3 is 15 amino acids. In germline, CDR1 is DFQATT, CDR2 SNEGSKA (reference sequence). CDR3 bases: TGCAGTGCTAGAGATCTAGGAATAGGATGGCGTCCCCAGCATTTT. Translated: CSARDLGIGWRPQHF.

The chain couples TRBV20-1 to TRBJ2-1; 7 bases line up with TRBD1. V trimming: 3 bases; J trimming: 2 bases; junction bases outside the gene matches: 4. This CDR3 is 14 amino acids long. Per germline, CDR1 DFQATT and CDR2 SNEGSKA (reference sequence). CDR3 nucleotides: TGCAGTGCTAGTAGGGACAGCACCTACAATGAGCAGTTCTTC. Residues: CSASRDSTYNEQFF.

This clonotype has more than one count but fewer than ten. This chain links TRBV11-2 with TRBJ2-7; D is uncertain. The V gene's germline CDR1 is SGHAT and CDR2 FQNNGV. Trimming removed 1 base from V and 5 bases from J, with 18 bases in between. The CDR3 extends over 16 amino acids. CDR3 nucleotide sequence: TGTGCCAGCAGCTTAGGAAGTATTGAACGGCTTGACGAGCAGTACTTC. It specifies CASSLGSIERLDEQYF.

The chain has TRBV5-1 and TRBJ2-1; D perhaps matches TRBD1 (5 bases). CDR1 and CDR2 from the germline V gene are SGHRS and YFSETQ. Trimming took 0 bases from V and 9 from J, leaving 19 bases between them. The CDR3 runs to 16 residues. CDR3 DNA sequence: TGCGCCAGCAGCTTGGCTTCAGGGATCGATCTTCGTGAGCAGTTCTTC. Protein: CASSLASGIDLREQFF.

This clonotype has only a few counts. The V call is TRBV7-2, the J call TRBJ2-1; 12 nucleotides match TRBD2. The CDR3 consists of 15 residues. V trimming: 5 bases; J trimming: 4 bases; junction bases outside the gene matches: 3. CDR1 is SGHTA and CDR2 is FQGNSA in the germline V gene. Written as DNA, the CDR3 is TGTGCCAGCAGCACCGGGACTAGCGGGTACAATGAGCAGTTCTTC. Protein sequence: CASSTGTSGYNEQFF.

CDR3 bases: TGTGCCATCAGCGCGGACAGCCTCTATGGCTACACCTTC. It encodes CAISADSLYGYTF. The V and J genes are TRBV10-3 and TRBJ1-2, with D tentatively TRBD1 (6 bases). CDR3 length: 13 residues. The germline V gene has CDR1 ENHRY and CDR2 SYGVKD. V lost 6 bases and J lost 4, with 12 bases in between.

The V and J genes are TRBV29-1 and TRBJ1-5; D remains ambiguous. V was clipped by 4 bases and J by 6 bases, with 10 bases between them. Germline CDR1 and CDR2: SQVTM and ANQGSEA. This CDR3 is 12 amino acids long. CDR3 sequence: CSVVEEGQPQHF. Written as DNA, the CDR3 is TGCAGCGTTGTTGAGGAGGGTCAGCCCCAGCATTTT. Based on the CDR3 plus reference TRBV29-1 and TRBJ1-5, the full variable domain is SAVISQKPSRDICQRGTSLTIQCQVDSQVTMMFWYRQQPGQSLTLIATANQGSEATYESGFVIDKFPISRPNLTFSTLTVSNMSPEDSSIYLCSVVEEGQPQHFGDGTRLSIL.

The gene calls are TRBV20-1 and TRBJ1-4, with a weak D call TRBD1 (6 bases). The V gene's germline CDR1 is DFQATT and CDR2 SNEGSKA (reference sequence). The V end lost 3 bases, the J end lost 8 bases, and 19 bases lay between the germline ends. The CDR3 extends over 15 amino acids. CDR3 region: CSARPEGGPGEKLFF. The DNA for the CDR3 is TGCAGTGCTAGGCCGGAGGGGGGGCCGGGGGAAAAACTGTTTTTT.

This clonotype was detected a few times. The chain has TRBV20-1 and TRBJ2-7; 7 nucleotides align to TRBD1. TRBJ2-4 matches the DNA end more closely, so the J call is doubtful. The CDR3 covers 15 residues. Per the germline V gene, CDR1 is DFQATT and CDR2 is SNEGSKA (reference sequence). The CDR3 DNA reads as TGCAGTGCTGAACCCGGGACAGTCCTTAAAAACATTCAGTACTTC. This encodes CSAEPGTVLKNIQYF.

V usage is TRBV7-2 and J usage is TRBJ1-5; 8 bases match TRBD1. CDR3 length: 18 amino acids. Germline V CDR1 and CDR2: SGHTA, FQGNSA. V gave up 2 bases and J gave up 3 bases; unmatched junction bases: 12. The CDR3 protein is CASSLRRGRTGINQPQHF. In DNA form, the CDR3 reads TGTGCCAGCAGCTTAAGGAGGGGACGGACAGGGATCAATCAGCCCCAGCATTTT. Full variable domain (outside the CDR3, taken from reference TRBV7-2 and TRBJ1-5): GAGVSQSPSNKVTEKGKDVELRCDPISGHTALYWYRQSLGQGLEFLIYFQGNSAPDKSGLPSDRFSAERTGGSVSTLTIQRTQQEDSAVYLCASSLRRGRTGINQPQHFGDGTRLSIL.

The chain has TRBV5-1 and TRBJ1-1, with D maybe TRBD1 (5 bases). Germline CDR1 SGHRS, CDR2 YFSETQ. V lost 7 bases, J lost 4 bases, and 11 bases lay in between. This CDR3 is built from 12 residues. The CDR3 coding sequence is TGCGCCAGCCGACGAGGGGCCACTGAAGCTTTCTTT. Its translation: CASRRGATEAFF.

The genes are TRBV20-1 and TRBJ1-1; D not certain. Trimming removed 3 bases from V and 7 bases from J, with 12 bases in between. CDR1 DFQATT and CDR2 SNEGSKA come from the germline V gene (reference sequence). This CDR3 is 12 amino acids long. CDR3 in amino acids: CSARTLVSEAFF. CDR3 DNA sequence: TGCAGTGCTAGGACCTTAGTAAGTGAAGCTTTCTTT.

The CDR3 reads CASSLLAGAYYNEQFF. In nucleotides, the CDR3 is TGTGCCAGCAGTCTACTAGCGGGGGCATACTACAATGAGCAGTTCTTC. The V call is TRBV7-3, the J call TRBJ2-1, with 11 bases identical to TRBD2. CDR1 is SGHTA, CDR2 FQGTGA, per germline. The ends lost 6 bases at V and 3 bases at J; junction bases unmatched: 7. This CDR3 is 16 amino acids long.

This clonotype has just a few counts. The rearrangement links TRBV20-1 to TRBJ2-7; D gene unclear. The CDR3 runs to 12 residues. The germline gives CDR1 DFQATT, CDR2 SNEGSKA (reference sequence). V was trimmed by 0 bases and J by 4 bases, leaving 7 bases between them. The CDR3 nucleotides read TGCAGTGCTAGAGATTCCGGATACGAGCAGTACTTC. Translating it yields CSARDSGYEQYF.

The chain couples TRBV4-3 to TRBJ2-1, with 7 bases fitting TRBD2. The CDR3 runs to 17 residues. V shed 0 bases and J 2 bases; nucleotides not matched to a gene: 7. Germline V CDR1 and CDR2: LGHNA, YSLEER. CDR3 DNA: TGCGCCAGCAGCCAAGATCCGGCGGGAGCGACCTACAATGAGCAGTTCTTC. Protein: CASSQDPAGATYNEQFF.

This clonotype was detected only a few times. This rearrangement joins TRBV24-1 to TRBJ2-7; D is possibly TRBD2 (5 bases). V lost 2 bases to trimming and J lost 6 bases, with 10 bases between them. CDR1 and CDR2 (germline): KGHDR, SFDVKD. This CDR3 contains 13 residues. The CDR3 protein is CATSDSLESEQYF. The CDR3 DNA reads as TGTGCCACCAGTGATTCACTAGAATCCGAGCAGTACTTC.

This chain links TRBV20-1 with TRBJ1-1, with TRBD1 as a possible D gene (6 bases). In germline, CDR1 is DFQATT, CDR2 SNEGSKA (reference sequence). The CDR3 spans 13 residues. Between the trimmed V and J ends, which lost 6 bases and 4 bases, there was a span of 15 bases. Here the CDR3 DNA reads TGCAGTGCCGTCAGGGGAACGGTCACTGAAGCTTTCTTT. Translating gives CSAVRGTVTEAFF.

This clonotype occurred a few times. The chain's CDR3 is CSVQSRGLYEQYF. The CDR3 nucleotides read TGCAGCGTTCAGTCTAGGGGTCTCTACGAGCAGTACTTC. The genes are TRBV29-1 and TRBJ2-7; D is perhaps TRBD1 (5 bases). This CDR3 has 13 residues. Germline V gene lookup returns CDR1 SQVTM and CDR2 ANQGSEA. The V end was cut by 5 bases, the J end by 3 bases, with 14 bases between.

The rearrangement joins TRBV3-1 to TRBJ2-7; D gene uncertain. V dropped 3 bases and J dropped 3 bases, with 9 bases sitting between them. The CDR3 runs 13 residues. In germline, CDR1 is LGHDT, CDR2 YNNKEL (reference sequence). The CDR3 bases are TGTGCCAGCAGCCAGGTTACTCACTACGAGCAGTACTTC. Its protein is CASSQVTHYEQYF.